One and the same sample provided the 26 T cell receptor beta chains below, sequenced in a study of T cell changes during pregnancy in multiple sclerosis. Assay: immunoSEQ multiplex PCR; the TCRdb copy retains only in-frame clones and omits some. There are some 50,000 clones in the sample; approximately 90% occur only once, and about 2.6% lies in the top ten. The starting material was CD8+ T cells from peripheral blood mononuclear cells, obtained in the second trimester of pregnancy. All receptors derive from a female donor with multiple sclerosis, enrolled in a pregnancy study.

The V and J genes are TRBV29-1 and TRBJ1-1, with D possibly TRBD1 on 6 matching bases. Per germline, CDR1 SQVTM and CDR2 ANQGSEA. Deletions cut 7 bases from V and 3 bases from J, with 15 bases between. The CDR3 consists of 13 residues. The DNA for the CDR3 is TGCAGCGGACAAACAGGGTTGGACACTGAAGCTTTCTTT. Encoded protein: CSGQTGLDTEAFF.

V is TRBV4-1 and J is TRBJ2-2; D remains unclear. V was clipped by 5 bases and J by 6 bases, with 13 bases between them. The CDR3 totals 14 residues. Germline V gene data show CDR1 as MGHRA and CDR2 as YSYEKL. The CDR3 protein is CASSSRGVAGELFF. The DNA for the CDR3 is TGCGCCAGCAGCTCCCGAGGTGTGGCCGGGGAGCTGTTTTTT.

CDR3 protein: CASSQWSPYEQYF. The CDR3 DNA is TGTGCCAGCAGCCAATGGAGCCCCTACGAGCAGTACTTC. V gene TRBV14 combines with J gene TRBJ2-7; D not resolved. Trimming took 2 bases from V and 2 from J, leaving 7 bases between them. Germline loops: CDR1 SGHDN, CDR2 FVKESK. CDR3 length: 13 amino acids. Filled out from reference TRBV14 and TRBJ2-7, the complete variable domain reads EAGVTQFPSHSVIEKGQTVTLRCDPISGHDNLYWYRRVMGKEIKFLLHFVKESKQDESGMPNNRFLAERTGGTYSTLKVQPAELEDSGVYFCASSQWSPYEQYFGPGTRLTVT.

The genes are TRBV6-5 and TRBJ2-7, with D possibly being TRBD1 (5 bases). The V end was cut by 6 bases, the J end by 3 bases, with 6 bases between. Germline loops: CDR1 MNHEY, CDR2 SVGAGI. This CDR3 comprises 11 residues. Here the CDR3 DNA reads TGTGCCAGCAGGGACAACTACGAGCAGTACTTC. This codes for CASRDNYEQYF.

This rearrangement joins TRBV6-5 to TRBJ1-1; weak D call: TRBD1 (5 bases). Trimming took 7 bases from V and 8 from J, leaving 11 bases between them. Germline assignment: CDR1 MNHEY and CDR2 SVGAGI. The CDR3 spans 11 residues. The CDR3 nucleotides are TGTGCCAGCAATACGCAGGGCGAAGCTTTCTTT. This sequence encodes CASNTQGEAFF.

The chain employs TRBV25-1 and TRBJ1-2, with TRBD1 matching 7 bases. Trimming at V came to 6 bases and at J to 0 bases, leaving 7 bases not matched to a gene. The V gene's germline CDR1 is MGHDK and CDR2 SYGVNS. The CDR3 extends over 15 amino acids. CDR3: CASRDAGTANYGYTF. DNA of the CDR3: TGTGCCAGCAGGGACGCCGGGACAGCTAACTATGGCTACACCTTC.

The rearrangement joins TRBV6-6 to TRBJ1-1; perhaps TRBD1 as D (5 bases). The CDR3 length is 11 residues. Germline values: CDR1 MNHNY, CDR2 SVGAGI (reference sequence). Between the trimmed V and J ends, which lost 7 bases and 11 bases, there was a span of 14 bases. CDR3 loop: CASIHGGEAFF. Here the CDR3 DNA reads TGTGCCAGCATACACGGGGGAGAGGCTTTCTTT.

V is TRBV15 and J is TRBJ1-2; 7 bases map to TRBD1. This CDR3 is built from 13 residues. J gave up 5 bases and V 7 bases, and 7 bases lay outside the gene matches. Germline V gene lookup returns CDR1 LNHNV and CDR2 YYDKDF (reference sequence). The CDR3 region is CATNSRQGYGYTF. The CDR3 bases are TGTGCCACCAACTCAAGACAGGGTTATGGCTACACCTTC.

V is TRBV29-1 and J is TRBJ2-3; 14 bases align to TRBD2. The germline CDR1 and CDR2 sequences are SQVTM and ANQGSEA. Trimming took 7 bases from V and 0 from J; bases not matched to a gene: 9. This CDR3 is 17 amino acids long. The CDR3 nucleotides read TGCAGCGGGGCGGGACTAGCGGGGGAATCTAGCACAGATACGCAGTATTTT. This sequence encodes CSGAGLAGESSTDTQYF.

V gene TRBV15 combines with J gene TRBJ2-7; perhaps TRBD1 as D (7 bases). V was trimmed by 0 bases and J by 5 bases, leaving 14 bases between them. From germline, CDR1 is LNHNV and CDR2 YYDKDF (reference sequence). CDR3 size: 15 residues. CDR3 in amino acids: CATSREGRGTDEQYF. For the CDR3, the DNA is TGTGCCACCAGCAGAGAGGGCAGGGGGACTGACGAGCAGTACTTC. Complete variable domain (other parts from reference TRBV15 and TRBJ2-7): DAMVIQNPRYQVTQFGKPVTLSCSQTLNHNVMYWYQQKSSQAPKLLFHYYDKDFNNEADTPDNFQSRRPNTSFCFLDIRSPGLGDTAMYLCATSREGRGTDEQYFGPGTRLTVT.

The chain employs TRBV9 and TRBJ1-3; D uncertain. The V end lost 7 bases, the J end lost 4 bases, and 18 bases lay between the germline ends. Germline loops: CDR1 SGDLS, CDR2 YYNGEE. This CDR3 region has 15 residues. The CDR3 sequence is CASEFGDTVGNTIYF. The CDR3 DNA is TGTGCCAGCGAATTCGGGGATACGGTGGGAAACACCATATATTTT.

V and J are TRBV5-1 and TRBJ2-7; TRBD1 agrees at 12 bases. The ends lost 7 bases at V and 5 bases at J; junction bases unmatched: 7. The CDR3 is 14 residues long. Germline V gene data show CDR1 as SGHRS and CDR2 as YFSETQ. CDR3 nucleotides: TGCGCCAGCGGCATAGGGACAGGGGGCGACGAGCAGTACTTC. Its translation is CASGIGTGGDEQYF.

DNA of the CDR3: TGTGCCAGCAGCGTTCCTCATCGGGGGGACTATGGCTACACCTTC. It is translated as CASSVPHRGDYGYTF. The rearrangement joins TRBV9 to TRBJ1-2, with D perhaps TRBD1 (5 bases). Germline assignment: CDR1 SGDLS and CDR2 YYNGEE. The V end was cut by 2 bases, the J end by 3 bases, with 14 bases between. The CDR3 has 15 residues.

V gene TRBV9 combines with J gene TRBJ2-7, with a tentative D call TRBD1 (6 bases). The CDR3 is 15 amino acids. Trimming shortened V by 2 bases and J by 2 bases, and 14 bases separated the two germline ends. CDR1 is SGDLS and CDR2 is YYNGEE in the germline V gene. The chain's CDR3 is CASSVNPQGTYEQYF. DNA of the CDR3: TGTGCCAGCAGCGTCAATCCACAGGGTACCTACGAGCAGTACTTC.

The chain employs TRBV6-5 and TRBJ1-5; 10 bases match TRBD1. Trimming took 4 bases from V and 5 from J; bases not matched to a gene: 8. From germline, CDR1 is MNHEY and CDR2 SVGAGI. The CDR3 loop spans 16 amino acids. CDR3 in amino acids: CASSSGTGEGHQPQHF. The CDR3 region has the DNA TGTGCCAGCAGTTCCGGGACAGGGGAAGGTCATCAGCCCCAGCATTTT.

The chain recombines TRBV9 with TRBJ2-3; the match to TRBD2 covers 10 bases. This CDR3 spans 14 amino acids. The J segment lost 7 bases and the V segment lost 3 bases, leaving 5 bases of the junction unmatched. Germline V CDR1 and CDR2: SGDLS, YYNGEE. The CDR3 DNA reads TGTGCCAGCAGCGGTAGCGGGGGGATAAATACGCAGTATTTT. The encoded protein is CASSGSGGINTQYF.

This sequence joins TRBV6-1 and TRBJ2-7; D possibly corresponds to TRBD2 (5 bases). V lost 0 bases, J lost 7 bases, and 16 bases lay in between. The CDR3 has 15 amino acids. Germline V gives CDR1 MNHNS, CDR2 SASEGT. This CDR3 is CASSEALGRWREQYF. DNA for the CDR3: TGTGCCAGCAGTGAAGCTTTGGGAAGGTGGAGGGAGCAGTACTTC.

DNA for the CDR3: TGTGCCAGCAGCTTGTTGAGTTCTAGCTACGAGCAGTACTTC. The encoded protein is CASSLLSSSYEQYF. The rearrangement links TRBV11-2 to TRBJ2-7; no clear D gene. Trimming took 3 bases from V and 3 from J, leaving 12 bases between them. Germline CDR1 is SGHAT and CDR2 is FQNNGV. CDR3 length: 14 residues.

The CDR3 sequence: CASSPRDRFGEQFF. CDR3 coding DNA: TGTGCCAGCAGTCCGAGGGACAGGTTCGGTGAGCAGTTCTTC. This sequence joins TRBV27 and TRBJ2-1, with TRBD1 identical over 8 bases. The CDR3 runs to 14 residues. Germline lookup yields CDR1 MNHEY and CDR2 SMNVEV (reference sequence). J was trimmed by 9 bases and V by 5 bases; bases with no gene match: 9.

The J gene is TRBJ1-5, the V gene TRBV30, with TRBD1 matching 7 bases. This CDR3 is 15 amino acids long. Germline CDR1 is GTSNPN and CDR2 is SVGIG (reference sequence). Trimming took 3 bases from V and 2 from J; bases not matched to a gene: 7. The CDR3 is CAWRKGAQRNQPQHF. The CDR3 nucleotides are TGTGCCTGGAGAAAGGGGGCGCAACGCAATCAGCCCCAGCATTTT.

The gene calls are TRBV9 and TRBJ2-3; TRBD2 aligns across 8 bases. The germline V gene has CDR1 SGDLS and CDR2 YYNGEE. After removal of 0 bases from V and 2 bases from J, the junction contained 2 bases not matched to a gene. The CDR3 totals 15 residues. This CDR3 reads CASSVASGFTDTQYF. CDR3 DNA: TGTGCCAGCAGCGTAGCTAGCGGGTTCACAGATACGCAGTATTTT. Full variable domain (missing parts from reference TRBV9 and TRBJ2-3): DSGVTQTPKHLITATGQRVTLRCSPRSGDLSVYWYQQSLDQGLQFLIQYYNGEERAKGNILERFSAQQFPDLHSELNLSSLELGDSALYFCASSVASGFTDTQYFGPGTRLTVL.

A note on this clone: This sequence may be a read error, since a much larger clone differs from it by one base. The V call is TRBV27, the J call TRBJ2-3, with 12 bases lining up with TRBD2. Unmatched junction bases numbered 11, after V lost 6 bases and J lost 1 base. Germline CDR1 MNHEY, CDR2 SMNVEV (reference sequence). The CDR3 contains 18 residues. The CDR3 DNA follows: TGTGCCAGCAGGGAAGGACTAGCGGGGAACCCGGGCACAGATACGCAGTATTTT. Protein product: CASREGLAGNPGTDTQYF.

The chain links TRBV28 to TRBJ1-5; D is unclear. This CDR3 spans 15 amino acids. Trimming shortened V by 2 bases and J by 2 bases, and 10 bases separated the two germline ends. The germline CDR1 and CDR2 sequences are MDHEN and SYDVKM. The CDR3 region is CASSLTFQGNQPQHF. CDR3 nucleotide sequence: TGTGCCAGCAGTTTAACGTTCCAGGGCAATCAGCCCCAGCATTTT.

The chain uses TRBV27 and TRBJ1-2; D is unresolved. CDR1 MNHEY and CDR2 SMNVEV come from the germline V gene (reference sequence). This CDR3 region has 12 residues. V lost 8 bases and J lost 7, with 14 bases in between. DNA of the CDR3: TGTGCCAGCCGAACGGGGAGCGCTGGCTACACCTTC. It encodes CASRTGSAGYTF.

The chain employs TRBV7-2 and TRBJ1-1, with D possibly being TRBD1 (6 bases). Germline assignment: CDR1 SGHTA and CDR2 FQGNSA. Trimming cost V 6 bases and J 0 bases, with 11 bases left between them. The CDR3 has 14 amino acids. The CDR3 DNA follows: TGTGCCAGCAGATACAGGGTAATGAACACTGAAGCTTTCTTT. This encodes CASRYRVMNTEAFF. Variable domain in full (rest from reference TRBV7-2 and TRBJ1-1): GAGVSQSPSNKVTEKGKDVELRCDPISGHTALYWYRQSLGQGLEFLIYFQGNSAPDKSGLPSDRFSAERTGGSVSTLTIQRTQQEDSAVYLCASRYRVMNTEAFFGQGTRLTVV.

The chain carries TRBV5-4 and TRBJ2-7; the D gene is possibly TRBD2 (7 bases). The CDR3 covers 15 residues. In germline, CDR1 is SGHNT, CDR2 YYREEE (reference sequence). V lost 0 bases and J 4 bases, leaving 14 bases between the germline ends. This CDR3 is CASSLGAGEGYEQYF. The DNA for the CDR3 is TGTGCCAGCAGCTTGGGGGCAGGGGAGGGGTACGAGCAGTACTTC.